This paragraph reports one T cell receptor (beta chain). This clonotype has more than one count but fewer than ten. No cognate antigen has been identified for it. Base qualities are missing; no much larger clone stands one base away. CDR1 is given as DFQATT and CDR2 as SNEGSKA, both from the germline V gene (reference sequence). From the cysteine up to the phenylalanine, the CDR3 has a length of 15 residues. Of all the DNA, just the CDR3 is kept, 45 bases in frame from base 1. Trimmed from V: 3 bases; trimmed from J: 4 bases; junction bases lacking a gene match: 8. Patients with hyperthyroidism were aged 18 to 65 years, had been newly diagnosed, and had a disease duration of less than 2 months. Patients with other autoimmune diseases, uncontrolled infections, pregnancy or lactation were excluded from the study. Clinical symptoms, serum thyroxine, TRAb, thyroid ultrasound and orbital computed tomography were used for diagnosis. Total RNA was extracted with Trizol reagent and quality-checked on an Agilent 2100 Bioanalyzer.

For repertoire sequencing, TCR beta CDR3 regions were amplified from RNA transcripts. HTBI primers and the Qiagen OneStep RT-PCR kit were used in a first-round RT-PCR, which was followed by a second-round multiplex PCR, size selection and purification. Libraries were sequenced paired-end with 100 bp reads on an Illumina HiSeq2000. Under the source paper's analysis protocol: SOAPnuke was used for read processing, and reads with adapters, uncalled bases, a mean Phred below 15, or no exact constant-primer or identifier match were discarded. COPE v1.2.5 was used to merge high-quality paired reads. Each unique nucleotide sequence was treated as a clonotype, and MiTCR v1.1 was used to align the clonotypes to the IMGT TRB V, D and J references. Only V-J combinations with frequency above 0.0001 were analysed, covering approximately 99% of repertoires. For each V-J combination, a TCR clonal expansion and chaos score was defined as the ratio of F50 clonal expansion to chaos observed in the TCRdist matrix. Welch's t-statistics and random forest were used to reduce features to approximately 13 V-J combinations, which were fed into a naive Bayes classifier. The similarity between thyroid and blood repertoires was quantified using the Morisita-Horn index. TCRdb reprocessed the public reads (quality trimming at Q25 with fastp, clone calling with MiXCR) and kept in-frame beta chains. One record per CDR3 amino acid sequence lists the most common genes and DNA. These V and J calls are TCRdb output, not the study's own analysis. For this sample the table gives some 1.1 million distinct CDR3 sequences, of which around a third were detected only once. Clones ranked in the top ten supply over 8.5% of the sample.

The sample belongs to a study of Graves' ophthalmopathy and Graves' hyperthyroidism (dated by TCRdb to the late 2010s). For the study in its entirety: Stable hyperthyroidism was defined as no progression to ophthalmopathy within 18 months of follow-up. TCR beta repertoire signatures were used to distinguish Graves' ophthalmopathy from Graves' hyperthyroidism and to predict progression to ophthalmopathy. In total, some 130 blood samples were TCR-sequenced: 43 ophthalmopathy, under 80 hyperthyroidism and some 17 hyperthyroidism-to-ophthalmopathy patients. To explore V-J signatures that distinguish ophthalmopathy from hyperthyroidism, a discovery set of about a hundred patients was enrolled, made up of 40 to 45 with ophthalmopathy and some 60 with stable hyperthyroidism. For independent validation, a separate cohort was made up of about 18 hyperthyroidism patients plus 17 patients who later progressed from hyperthyroidism to ophthalmopathy. In over 5 hyperthyroidism patients, the T-cell repertoire of thyroid tissue was compared with the T-cell repertoire of blood. After sampling, hyperthyroidism patients received methimazole starting at 30 mg daily, and ophthalmopathy patients received high-dose intravenous methylprednisolone. The paper's findings and limits, for the study overall: No statistical method was used to set the sample size in advance, and the investigators knew which group each participant was assigned to. Most expanded thyroid clonotypes with frequency above 0.001 were also detected in blood, suggesting blood repertoires may reflect the thyroid immune response. In validation, the model predicted ophthalmopathy progression with 70.59% sensitivity and 72.22% specificity; fewer than 15 predicted patients were CT-confirmed with GO in a median of about 7.1 months. The 13-signature model separated ophthalmopathy from stable hyperthyroidism with 85% to 90% sensitivity and less than 83% specificity in cross-validation, and 80%/75% in the test set.

The clonotype comes from an adult man with Graves' hyperthyroidism. The sample was peripheral blood or thyroid tissue (not recorded which). The chain employs TRBV20-1 and TRBJ1-5; 8 bases in between match TRBD1. The sequenced DNA is TGCAGTGCTAGGGAAACAGGGGGGCAAAATCAGCCCCAGCATTTT. Its coded protein is CSARETGGQNQPQHF.